This T cell receptor beta chain is from a study of post-analysis software for immune sequencing data. Findings and caveats of the study: Normalized Chao1 diversity in multiple sclerosis patients fell significantly below that of controls. Patients had higher frequencies than controls of roughly 5 TRBV segments, including TRBV5-6, TRBV5-1 and TRBV20-1.

The V gene's germline CDR1 is WSHSY and CDR2 SAAADI. Trimming stripped 5 bases from V and 3 bases from J, with 7 bases between. CDR3 length: 12 amino acids. Tagging with unique molecular identifiers was a feature of the TCR beta cDNA libraries. TCRdb fed the PCR reads into MiXCR, producing one record per CDR3 protein. The profile shows a few hundred thousand distinct CDR3 sequences, 34% of them singletons. This clonotype was observed a handful of times. Its target is unknown. The TCR originated in a girl under 18 with multiple sclerosis. Sequencing was performed on blood. The chain joins TRBV10-2 to TRBJ2-5; D possibly corresponds to TRBD1 (5 bases). The CDR3 sequence is CASSQTEETQYF. The DNA of the CDR3 is TGCGCCAGCAGTCAGACAGAAGAGACCCAGTACTTC.